One and the same sample provided the 17 T cell receptor beta chains below, sequenced in a study of blood T cell repertoires in COVID-19 (dated by TCRdb to the early 2020s). Receptor amplification or capture employed the immunoSEQ multiplex PCR assay. The immuneACCESS repertoire file appears here via TCRdb, limited to in-frame rearrangements. These files lack a portion of the clones; in checked studies, under half of the deficit traces to unresolved V genes, and the cause of the others is not known. This sample holds around 72,000 clones; around four fifths were observed only once. Around a sixth of the sample rests with the top ten. Sequenced sample: peripheral blood. These receptors were collected from a woman aged 80 or older with acute or convalescent COVID-19.

The chain is built from TRBV2 and TRBJ1-1, with a tentative D call TRBD1 (6 bases). The V and J ends lost 5 bases and 1 base respectively, with 11 bases between them. The length of the CDR3 is 14 residues. The germline V gene has CDR1 SNHLY and CDR2 FYNNEI. This CDR3 is CASSIGDKNTEAFF. CDR3 sequence (DNA): TGTGCCAGCAGTATAGGGGACAAGAACACTGAAGCTTTCTTT.

V usage is TRBV11-2 and J usage is TRBJ2-7, with 8 positions matching TRBD2. V gave up 0 bases and J gave up 7 bases; unmatched junction bases: 8. The CDR3 contains 15 residues. CDR1 SGHAT and CDR2 FQNNGV come from the germline V gene. CDR3 sequence (DNA): TGTGCCAGCAGCTTAGATGGTAGCGGGGTTGGGGAGCAGTACTTC. Its protein is CASSLDGSGVGEQYF.

The chain couples TRBV5-1 to TRBJ1-4; 10 bases match TRBD1. Germline V CDR1 and CDR2: SGHRS, YFSETQ. The CDR3 totals 15 residues. With V trimmed by 4 bases and J by 10 bases, 10 bases remained unmatched. The CDR3 nucleotides read TGCGCCAGCAGCCCTCGGGACAGGGGTACGAGAAAACTGTTTTTT. Its translation: CASSPRDRGTRKLFF.

In this sample, this clone turned up a few times. The V call is TRBV5-1, the J call TRBJ2-1, with TRBD2 as a possible D gene (5 bases). Germline lookup yields CDR1 SGHRS and CDR2 YFSETQ. The CDR3 sequence is 12 residues long. V gave up 0 bases and J gave up 9 bases, with 7 bases separating them. This CDR3 is CASSLGGGEQFF. The CDR3, as DNA: TGCGCCAGCAGCTTGGGAGGAGGTGAGCAGTTCTTC.

The rearrangement uses TRBV10-1 and TRBJ2-1; D is possibly TRBD1 (5 bases). In germline, CDR1 is WNHNN, CDR2 SYGVQD (reference sequence). V was pared by 2 bases and J by 1 base, with 6 bases between. This CDR3 comprises 14 residues. This chain's CDR3 is CASSEGASYNEQFF. Written as DNA, the CDR3 is TGCGCCAGCAGTGAGGGGGCATCCTACAATGAGCAGTTCTTC.

This chain joins TRBV7-2 and TRBJ2-2; D is possibly TRBD2 (6 bases). CDR1 is SGHTA and CDR2 is FQGNSA in the germline V gene. This CDR3 contains 16 residues. Between the trimmed V and J ends, which lost 5 bases and 4 bases, there was a span of 17 bases. The CDR3 region has the DNA TGTGCCAGCAGCGGACAATCGGCGGGACCCACCGGGGAGCTGTTTTTT. Translation gives CASSGQSAGPTGELFF.

The chain joins TRBV19 to TRBJ2-7; 9 bases map to TRBD2. J lost 5 bases, V lost 3 bases, and 11 bases had no gene match. The CDR3 covers 16 residues. Germline loops: CDR1 LNHDA, CDR2 SQIVND (reference sequence). In nucleotides, the CDR3 is TGTGCCAGTAGTATGGTTGCGGGAGGGCCGTTGGACGAGCAGTACTTC. Translation gives CASSMVAGGPLDEQYF.

The J gene is TRBJ2-7, the V gene TRBV12-3 or TRBV12-4, with D maybe TRBD2 (5 bases). V lost 6 bases and J lost 7, with 16 bases in between. The CDR3 is 13 residues long. The DNA for the CDR3 is TGTGCCAGCAGAAATCCTGGCCGGGATGAGCAGTACTTC. Amino acid sequence: CASRNPGRDEQYF.

The chain carries TRBV6-5 and TRBJ2-5, with D tentatively TRBD2 (5 bases). The germline V and J ends were trimmed by 4 bases and 4 bases, with 13 bases remaining between them. CDR1 and CDR2 (germline): MNHEY, SVGAGI. This CDR3 spans 14 amino acids. The CDR3 region is CASSSLGSPETQYF. CDR3 in DNA: TGTGCCAGCAGTTCACTAGGTTCCCCAGAGACCCAGTACTTC.

This clone has a single count. J is TRBJ1-4 and V is TRBV18, with 8 bases lining up with TRBD1. This CDR3 has 15 amino acids. The germline V gene has CDR1 KGHSH and CDR2 LQKENI. V was clipped by 3 bases and J by 7 bases; unmatched bases: 7. The CDR3 bases are TGTGCCAGCTCACCCGTTGCACAGGGGGGTGAAAAACTGTTTTTT. Its protein is CASSPVAQGGEKLFF.

This clone was seen only once. The chain uses TRBV2 and TRBJ1-1, with 10 bases fitting TRBD1. Germline lookup yields CDR1 SNHLY and CDR2 FYNNEI. J lost 1 base, V lost 10 bases, and 12 bases had no gene match. This CDR3 comprises 16 residues. The CDR3, as DNA: TGTGCCACGGAAGGGGGACAGGGGCCAACGAACACTGAAGCTTTCTTT. It encodes CATEGGQGPTNTEAFF.

V is TRBV25-1 and J is TRBJ2-6; D is uncertain. CDR3 length: 16 amino acids. Per the germline V gene, CDR1 is MGHDK and CDR2 is SYGVNS. Trimming took 2 bases from V and 0 from J, leaving 8 bases between them. DNA for the CDR3: TGTGCCAGCAGTGAAGAAGCCATCTCTGGGGCCAACGTCCTGACTTTC. Its protein is CASSEEAISGANVLTF.

The chain links TRBV6-5 to TRBJ1-2, with a weak D call TRBD1 (6 bases). From germline, CDR1 is MNHEY and CDR2 SVGAGI. The germline V and J ends were trimmed by 4 bases and 8 bases, with 8 bases remaining between them. The CDR3 runs to 11 residues. CDR3 amino acids: CASSSGVGYTF. The CDR3 DNA follows: TGTGCCAGCAGTTCAGGGGTGGGCTACACCTTC.

The chain recombines TRBV28 with TRBJ1-1, with 9 bases fitting TRBD1. The CDR3 consists of 14 residues. V was clipped by 6 bases and J by 11 bases; unmatched bases: 13. Germline V gives CDR1 MDHEN, CDR2 SYDVKM. CDR3 amino acids: CASSVAGTGIEAFF. The CDR3 coding sequence is TGTGCCAGCAGCGTAGCCGGGACAGGGATCGAGGCTTTCTTT.

The chain is built from TRBV7-9 and TRBJ1-2; D call uncertain. The CDR3 consists of 13 residues. With 4 bases removed from V and 5 bases from J, the gap between germline ends came to 11 bases. Germline CDR1 and CDR2: SEHNR and FQNEAQ (reference sequence). The CDR3 loop reads CASSSPGIYGYTF. Written as DNA, the CDR3 is TGTGCCAGCAGCTCCCCCGGGATTTATGGCTACACCTTC.

In this sample, this clone turned up a few times. The chain couples TRBV4-1 to TRBJ2-7, with D possibly TRBD2 on 6 matching bases. The V and J ends lost 0 bases and 3 bases respectively, with 12 bases between them. This CDR3 region has 15 residues. Germline CDR1 MGHRA, CDR2 YSYEKL. CDR3 region: CASSQDVTSRYEQYF. The CDR3 bases are TGCGCCAGCAGCCAAGATGTTACTAGCCGCTACGAGCAGTACTTC.

This clone was seen more than once but under ten times. This rearrangement joins TRBV7-2 to TRBJ2-1; the D is unclear. The CDR3 is 15 residues long. Germline assignment: CDR1 SGHTA and CDR2 FQGNSA. V lost 3 bases and J 0 bases, leaving 9 bases between the germline ends. The CDR3 nucleotides read TGTGCCAGCAGCTTGACTCCGAGCTCCTACAATGAGCAGTTCTTC. Protein product: CASSLTPSSYNEQFF.